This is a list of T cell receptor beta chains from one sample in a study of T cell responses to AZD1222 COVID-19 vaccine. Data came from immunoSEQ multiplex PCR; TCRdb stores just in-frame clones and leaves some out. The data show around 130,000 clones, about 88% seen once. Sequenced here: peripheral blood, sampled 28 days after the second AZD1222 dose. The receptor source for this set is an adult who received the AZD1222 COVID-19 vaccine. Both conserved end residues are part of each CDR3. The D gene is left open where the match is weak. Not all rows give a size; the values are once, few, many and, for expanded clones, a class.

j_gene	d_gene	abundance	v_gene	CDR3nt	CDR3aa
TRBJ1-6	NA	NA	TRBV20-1	TGCAGTGCTCGTGCGGGGACATTAACGGGTTCTAATTCACCCCTCCACTTT	CSARAGTLTGSNSPLHF
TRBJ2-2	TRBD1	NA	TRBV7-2	TGTGCCAGCGGGTGGGGACAGGGGGGAACCGGGGAGCTGTTTTTT	CASGWGQGGTGELFF
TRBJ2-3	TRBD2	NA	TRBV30	TGTGCCTGGAGTGTACAGCGGGGCGGTGCGCAGTATTTT	CAWSVQRGGAQYF
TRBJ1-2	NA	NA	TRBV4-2	TGTGCCAGCAGCCAAGAGGTAGGGGCCAAAGCTAACTATGGCTACACCTTC	CASSQEVGAKANYGYTF
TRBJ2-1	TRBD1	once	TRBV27	TGTGCCAGCAGGAAGGGACAGGGACCCTACAATGAGCAGTTCTTC	CASRKGQGPYNEQFF
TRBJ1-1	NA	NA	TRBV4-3	TGCGCCAGCAGCCTTGACCGGAACACTGAAGCTTTCTTT	CASSLDRNTEAFF
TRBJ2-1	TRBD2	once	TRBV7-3	TGTGCCAGCAGCTTAATAGCCGGGGGGTATGAGCAGTTCTTC	CASSLIAGGYEQFF
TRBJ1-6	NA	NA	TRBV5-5	TGTGCCAGCAGCTTGGCCAGAGGTTTCAATTCACCCCTCCACTTT	CASSLARGFNSPLHF
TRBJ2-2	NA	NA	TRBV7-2	TGTGCCAGCAGCTTTTCCAGCACCGGGGAGCTGTTTTTT	CASSFSSTGELFF
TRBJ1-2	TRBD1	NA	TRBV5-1	TGCGCCAGCAGCAGGGGACAGGGAACTAACTATGGCTACACCTTC	CASSRGQGTNYGYTF
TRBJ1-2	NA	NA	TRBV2	TGTGCCAGCAAGGAACGCCCGGACCGTAACTATGGCTACACCTTC	CASKERPDRNYGYTF
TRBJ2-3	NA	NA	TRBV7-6	TGTGCCAGCAGCCTGGGACGGGTCCCTAGCACAGATACGCAGTATTTT	CASSLGRVPSTDTQYF
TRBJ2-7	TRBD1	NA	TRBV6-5	TGTGCCAGCAGTTACCTCCCGGGACAGGGACCCTACGAGCAGTACTTC	CASSYLPGQGPYEQYF
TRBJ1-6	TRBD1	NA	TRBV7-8	TGTGCCAGCAGCTTAGGGACCGGGACAGGGGGCTCACCCCTCCACTTT	CASSLGTGTGGSPLHF
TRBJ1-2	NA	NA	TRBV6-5	TGTGCCAGCAGTTACGGGAGAATCTATGGCTACACCTTC	CASSYGRIYGYTF
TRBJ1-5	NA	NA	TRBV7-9	TGTGCCAGCAGCTTCGGGGGGGCTAATCAGCCCCAGCATTTT	CASSFGGANQPQHF
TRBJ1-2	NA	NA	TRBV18	TGTGCCAGCTCACTGTCAGACGGACAGTGGAATGGCTACACCTTC	CASSLSDGQWNGYTF
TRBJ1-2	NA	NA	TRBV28	TGTGCCAGCAGGGAGGGGACGGACTATGGCTACACCTTC	CASREGTDYGYTF
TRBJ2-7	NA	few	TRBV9	TGTGCCAGCAGCGTAGGAAGTGATTCTCGGACCTACGAGCAGTACTTC	CASSVGSDSRTYEQYF
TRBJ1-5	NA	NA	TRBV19	TGTGCCAGTAGTCAGCAGCACAATCAGCCCCAGCATTTT	CASSQQHNQPQHF
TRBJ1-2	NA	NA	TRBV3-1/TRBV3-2	TGTGCCAGCAGCCAGTTGGGGGCGGACTATGGCTACACCTTC	CASSQLGADYGYTF
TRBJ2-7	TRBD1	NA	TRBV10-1	TGCGCCACTGCGACAGGGCGGAGTGGCGAGCAGTACTTC	CATATGRSGEQYF
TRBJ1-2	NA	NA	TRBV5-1	TGCGCCAGCAGCCCGGAGGTTCAGGGTTATGGCTACACCTTC	CASSPEVQGYGYTF
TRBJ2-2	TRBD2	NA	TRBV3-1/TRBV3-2	TGTGCCAGCAGCCAAGCCGTACTAGCGGGGGGGCCTGGCACCGGGGAGCTGTTTTTT	CASSQAVLAGGPGTGELFF
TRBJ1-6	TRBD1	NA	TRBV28	TGTGCCAGCAGCCCAATTGACAGGGGGCTTTATAATTCACCCCTCCACTTT	CASSPIDRGLYNSPLHF
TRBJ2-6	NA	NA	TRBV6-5	TGTGCCAGCAGGGCTGGGGCCAACGTCCTGACTTTC	CASRAGANVLTF
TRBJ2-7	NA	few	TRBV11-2	TGTGCCAGCAGCTTAACAGGGCCCGCCGAGCAGTACTTC	CASSLTGPAEQYF
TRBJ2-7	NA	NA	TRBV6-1	TGTGCCAGCAGTGAAGGGGGACCTACTTTCGAGCAGTACTTC	CASSEGGPTFEQYF
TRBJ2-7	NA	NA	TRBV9	TGTGCCAGCAGCGTAAGACATGTAGAGCAGTACTTC	CASSVRHVEQYF
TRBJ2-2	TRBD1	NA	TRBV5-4	TGTGCCAGCAGCCCGGGACAGGGATACACCGGGGAGCTGTTTTTT	CASSPGQGYTGELFF
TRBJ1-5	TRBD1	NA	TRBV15	TGTGCCACCAGCCCACAGGGGGGACAGCCCCAGCATTTT	CATSPQGGQPQHF
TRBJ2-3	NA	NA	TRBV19	TGTGCCAGTAGTATAGTGGGCCCAGATACGCAGTATTTT	CASSIVGPDTQYF
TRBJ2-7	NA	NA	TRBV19	TGTGCCAGTAGTATAGGGGGGTCGGTCGAGCAGTACTTC	CASSIGGSVEQYF
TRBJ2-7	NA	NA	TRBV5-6	TGTGCCAGCAGCTCCCCCAGGGGCAGGCAGTACTTC	CASSSPRGRQYF
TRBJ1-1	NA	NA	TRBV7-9	TGTGCCAGCAGCTCACGCCTGGACAGTAGCACTGAAGCTTTCTTT	CASSSRLDSSTEAFF